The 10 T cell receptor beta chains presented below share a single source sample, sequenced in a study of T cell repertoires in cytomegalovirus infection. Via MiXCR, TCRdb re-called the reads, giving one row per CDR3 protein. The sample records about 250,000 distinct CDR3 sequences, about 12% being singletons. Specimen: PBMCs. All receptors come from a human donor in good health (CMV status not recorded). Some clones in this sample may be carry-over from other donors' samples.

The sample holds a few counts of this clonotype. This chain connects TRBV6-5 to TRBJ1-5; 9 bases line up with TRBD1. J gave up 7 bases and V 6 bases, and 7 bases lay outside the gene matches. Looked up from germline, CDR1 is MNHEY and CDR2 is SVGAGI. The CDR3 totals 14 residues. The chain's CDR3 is CASSLGTGTQPQHF. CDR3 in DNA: TGTGCCAGCAGCCTTGGGACAGGGACCCAGCCCCAGCATTTT.

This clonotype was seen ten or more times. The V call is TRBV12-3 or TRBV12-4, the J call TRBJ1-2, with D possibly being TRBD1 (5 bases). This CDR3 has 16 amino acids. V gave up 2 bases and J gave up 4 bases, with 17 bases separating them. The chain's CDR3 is CASSLIGQGLSYGYTF. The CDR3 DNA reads TGTGCCAGCAGTTTAATCGGGCAGGGACTTAGCTATGGCTACACCTTC.

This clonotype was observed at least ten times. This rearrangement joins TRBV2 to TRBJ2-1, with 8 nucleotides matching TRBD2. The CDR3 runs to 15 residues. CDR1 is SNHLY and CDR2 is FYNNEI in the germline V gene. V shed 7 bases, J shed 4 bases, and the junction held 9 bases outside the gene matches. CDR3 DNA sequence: TGTGCCAGCACCCGGGGGCGGGGGGATTACAATGAGCAGTTCTTC. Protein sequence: CASTRGRGDYNEQFF.

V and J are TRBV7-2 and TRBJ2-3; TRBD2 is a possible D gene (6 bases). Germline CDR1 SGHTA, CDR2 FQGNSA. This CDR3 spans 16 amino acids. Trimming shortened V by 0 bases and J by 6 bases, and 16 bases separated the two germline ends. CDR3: CASSLAGGAWADTQYF. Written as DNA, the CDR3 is TGTGCCAGCAGCTTAGCGGGCGGGGCCTGGGCGGATACGCAGTATTTT.

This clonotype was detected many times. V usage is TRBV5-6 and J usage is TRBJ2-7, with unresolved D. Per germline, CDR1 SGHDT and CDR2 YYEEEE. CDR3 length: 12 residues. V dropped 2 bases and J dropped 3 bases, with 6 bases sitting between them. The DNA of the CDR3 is TGTGCCAGCAGCTTCACAGACTACGAGCAGTACTTC. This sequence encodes CASSFTDYEQYF.

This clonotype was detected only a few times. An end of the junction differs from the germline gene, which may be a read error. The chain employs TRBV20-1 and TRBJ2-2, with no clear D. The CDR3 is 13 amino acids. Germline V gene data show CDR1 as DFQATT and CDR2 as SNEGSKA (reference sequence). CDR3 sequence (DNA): TGTAGCACTGCGGTTACGAACACCGGGGAGCTGTTTTTT. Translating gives CSTAVTNTGELFF.

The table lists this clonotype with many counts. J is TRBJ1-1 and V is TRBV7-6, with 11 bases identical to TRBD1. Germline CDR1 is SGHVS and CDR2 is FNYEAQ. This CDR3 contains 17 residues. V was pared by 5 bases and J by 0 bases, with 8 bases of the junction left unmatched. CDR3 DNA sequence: TGTGCCAGCAGCAGTGGACAGGGGGCCACATTGAACACTGAAGCTTTCTTT. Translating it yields CASSSGQGATLNTEAFF.

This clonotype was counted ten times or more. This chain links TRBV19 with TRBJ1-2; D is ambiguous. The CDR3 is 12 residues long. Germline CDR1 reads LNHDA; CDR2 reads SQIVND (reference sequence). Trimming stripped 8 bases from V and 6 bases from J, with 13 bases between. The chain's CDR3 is CASYGSGDGYTF. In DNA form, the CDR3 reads TGTGCCAGTTACGGCAGCGGGGATGGCTACACCTTC.

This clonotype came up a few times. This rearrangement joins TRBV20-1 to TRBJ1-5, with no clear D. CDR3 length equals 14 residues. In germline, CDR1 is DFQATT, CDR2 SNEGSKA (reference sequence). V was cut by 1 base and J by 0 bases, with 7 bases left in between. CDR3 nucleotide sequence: TGCAGTGCTAGAGGACACCATAGCAATCAGCCCCAGCATTTT. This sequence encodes CSARGHHSNQPQHF.

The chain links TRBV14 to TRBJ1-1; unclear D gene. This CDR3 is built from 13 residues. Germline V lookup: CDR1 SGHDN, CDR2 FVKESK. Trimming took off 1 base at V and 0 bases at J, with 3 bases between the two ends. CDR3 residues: CASSQVVNTEAFF. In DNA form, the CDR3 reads TGTGCCAGCAGCCAAGTGGTGAACACTGAAGCTTTCTTT.